Shown below are 6 T cell receptor beta chains from a single sample sequenced in a study of cytomegalovirus exposure and HLA in healthy donors. The PCR used 60 Vbeta and 13 Jbeta primers. Assay used: immunoSEQ multiplex PCR; TCRdb lists only in-frame clones, some missing. The data contain more than 150,000 clones, 79% of them singletons. Material: PBMCs. The receptors here all came from a girl aged 5-17 years in good health and CMV-seropositive.

The chain uses TRBV11-2 and TRBJ2-7; 10 bases agree with TRBD1. CDR3 size: 16 residues. Trimming removed 5 bases from V and 2 bases from J; junction bases left unmatched: 9. The V gene's germline CDR1 is SGHAT and CDR2 FQNNGV. For the CDR3, the DNA is TGTGCCAGCAGCCCTAAGGGACAGGGGACCCCCTACGAGCAGTACTTC. Its translation is CASSPKGQGTPYEQYF.

This clone was detected only once. The chain links TRBV29-1 to TRBJ1-6; no clear D gene. V lost 1 base and J 5 bases, leaving 12 bases between the germline ends. This CDR3 region has 15 residues. From germline, CDR1 is SQVTM and CDR2 ANQGSEA. The CDR3 loop reads CSVEGGKENNSPLHF. The CDR3 nucleotides read TGCAGCGTTGAAGGAGGCAAAGAGAATAATTCACCCCTCCACTTT. The variable domain in full, with the rest retrieved from reference TRBV29-1 and TRBJ1-6, is SAVISQKPSRDICQRGTSLTIQCQVDSQVTMMFWYRQQPGQSLTLIATANQGSEATYESGFVIDKFPISRPNLTFSTLTVSNMSPEDSSIYLCSVEGGKENNSPLHFGNGTRLTVT.

The chain joins TRBV6-7 to TRBJ1-1, with a weak D call TRBD1 (6 bases). TRBV6-7 is sorted into the ORF group, with uncertain function. The CDR3 consists of 13 residues. V shed 7 bases and J shed 1 base, with 10 bases lying between them. The CDR3 loop is CASTIRGNTEAFF. The CDR3, as DNA: TGTGCCAGCACCATCAGGGGGAACACTGAAGCTTTCTTT.

The chain is built from TRBV25-1 and TRBJ2-7; D gene uncertain. V lost 5 bases and J lost 3, with 8 bases in between. This CDR3 is built from 12 residues. Germline lookup yields CDR1 MGHDK and CDR2 SYGVNS. This CDR3 is CASSPGVYEQYF. Written as DNA, the CDR3 is TGTGCCAGCAGTCCAGGCGTCTACGAGCAGTACTTC.

The rearrangement uses TRBV7-6 and TRBJ2-5, with no clear D. This CDR3 contains 14 residues. Per germline, CDR1 SGHVS and CDR2 FNYEAQ. Trimming took off 0 bases at V and 4 bases at J, with 9 bases between the two ends. The CDR3 nucleotides are TGTGCCAGCAGCTTAGCGGCGGCCATAGAGACCCAGTACTTC. Amino acids: CASSLAAAIETQYF.

The sample holds a few counts of this clone. The DNA of the CDR3 is TGCACCAGCAGCCCCAGGTCTCCGTCGCGGGACACCGGGGAGCTGTTTTTT. It codes for CTSSPRSPSRDTGELFF. This chain joins TRBV1 and TRBJ2-2; the D call in the table, TRBD2, was not verified against the DNA. TRBV1 is tagged as a pseudogene. The length of the CDR3 is 17 residues.